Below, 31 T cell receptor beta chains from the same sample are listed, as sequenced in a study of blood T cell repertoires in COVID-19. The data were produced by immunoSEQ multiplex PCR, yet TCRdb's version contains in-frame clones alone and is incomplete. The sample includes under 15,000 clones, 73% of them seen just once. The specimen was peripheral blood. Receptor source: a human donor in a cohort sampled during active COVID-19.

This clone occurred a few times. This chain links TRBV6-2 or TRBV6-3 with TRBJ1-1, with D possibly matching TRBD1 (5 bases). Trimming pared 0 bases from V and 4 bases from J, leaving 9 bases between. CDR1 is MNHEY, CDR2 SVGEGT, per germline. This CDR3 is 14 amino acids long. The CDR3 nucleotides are TGTGCCAGCAGTTACTCGGGGGGGACCACTGAAGCTTTCTTT. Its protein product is CASSYSGGTTEAFF.

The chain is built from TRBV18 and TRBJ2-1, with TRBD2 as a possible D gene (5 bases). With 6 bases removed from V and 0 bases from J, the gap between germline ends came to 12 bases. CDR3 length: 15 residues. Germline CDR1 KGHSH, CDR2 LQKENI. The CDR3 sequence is CASSELVVSYNEQFF. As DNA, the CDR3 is TGTGCCAGCTCGGAACTAGTTGTCTCCTACAATGAGCAGTTCTTC.

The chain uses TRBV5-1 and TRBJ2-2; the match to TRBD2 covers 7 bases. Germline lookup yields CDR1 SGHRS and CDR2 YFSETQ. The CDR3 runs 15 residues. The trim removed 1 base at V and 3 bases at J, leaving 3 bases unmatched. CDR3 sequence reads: CASSLTGLDTGELFF. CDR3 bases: TGCGCCAGCAGCTTGACCGGACTAGACACCGGGGAGCTGTTTTTT. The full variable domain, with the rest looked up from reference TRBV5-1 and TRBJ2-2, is KAGVTQTPRYLIKTRGQQVTLSCSPISGHRSVSWYQQTPGQGLQFLFEYFSETQRNKGNFPGRFSGRQFSNSRSEMNVSTLELGDSALYLCASSLTGLDTGELFFGEGSRLTVL.

The CDR3, as DNA: TGTGCCAGCAGCCAAGACGCTGGAAACACCATATATTTT. Residues: CASSQDAGNTIYF. The chain uses TRBV3-1 (or the pseudogene TRBV3-2) and TRBJ1-3; the D is unclear. This CDR3 has 13 amino acids. The V gene lost 0 bases and the J gene lost 2 bases, with 2 bases spanning the gap. Germline lookup yields CDR1 LGHDT and CDR2 YNNKEL (reference sequence).

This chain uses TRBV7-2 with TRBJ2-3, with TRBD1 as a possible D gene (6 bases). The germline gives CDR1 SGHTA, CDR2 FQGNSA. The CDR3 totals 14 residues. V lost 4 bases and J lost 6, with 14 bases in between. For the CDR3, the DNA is TGTGCCAGCAGCTCCGTGGGGGCACCGGATACGCAGTATTTT. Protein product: CASSSVGAPDTQYF.

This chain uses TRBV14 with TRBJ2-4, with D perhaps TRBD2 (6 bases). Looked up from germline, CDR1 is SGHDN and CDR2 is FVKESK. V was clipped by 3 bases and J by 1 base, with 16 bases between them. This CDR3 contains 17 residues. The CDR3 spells CASSHLSGRGAKNIQYF. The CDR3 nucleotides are TGTGCCAGCAGCCACCTTAGCGGCCGGGGGGCCAAAAACATTCAGTACTTC.

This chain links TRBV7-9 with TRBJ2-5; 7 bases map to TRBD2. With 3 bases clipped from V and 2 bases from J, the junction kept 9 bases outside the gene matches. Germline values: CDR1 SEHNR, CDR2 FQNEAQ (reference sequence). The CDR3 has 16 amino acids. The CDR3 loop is CASSFWTGGIQETQYF. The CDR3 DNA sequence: TGTGCCAGCAGCTTTTGGACGGGAGGAATACAAGAGACCCAGTACTTC.

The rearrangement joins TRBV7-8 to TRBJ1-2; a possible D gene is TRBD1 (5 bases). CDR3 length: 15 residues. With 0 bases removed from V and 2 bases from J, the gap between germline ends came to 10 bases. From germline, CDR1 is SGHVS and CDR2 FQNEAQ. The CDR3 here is CASSLARTLNYGYTF. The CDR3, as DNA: TGTGCCAGCAGCTTAGCCCGGACATTGAACTATGGCTACACCTTC. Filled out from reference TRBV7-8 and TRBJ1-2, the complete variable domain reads GAGVSQSPRYKVAKRGQDVALRCDPISGHVSLFWYQQALGQGPEFLTYFQNEAQLDKSGLPSDRFFAERPEGSVSTLKIQRTQQEDSAVYLCASSLARTLNYGYTFGSGTRLTVV.

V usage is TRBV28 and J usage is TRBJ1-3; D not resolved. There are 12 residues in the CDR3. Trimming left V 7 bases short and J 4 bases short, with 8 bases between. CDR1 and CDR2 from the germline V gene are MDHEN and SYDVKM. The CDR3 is CASNGNGNTIYF. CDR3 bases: TGTGCCAGCAACGGGAACGGAAACACCATATATTTT. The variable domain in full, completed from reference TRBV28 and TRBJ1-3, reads DVKVTQSSRYLVKRTGEKVFLECVQDMDHENMFWYRQDPGLGLRLIYFSYDVKMKEKGDIPEGYSVSREKKERFSLILESASTNQTSMYLCASNGNGNTIYFGEGSWLTVV.

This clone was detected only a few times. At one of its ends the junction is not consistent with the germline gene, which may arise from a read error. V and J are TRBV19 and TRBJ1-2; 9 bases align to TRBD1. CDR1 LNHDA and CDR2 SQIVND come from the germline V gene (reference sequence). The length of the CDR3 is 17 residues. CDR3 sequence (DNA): TGTGCCAGTAGTACAGGGACAGGGACGATCTTAGCCTATCGCTACACCTTC. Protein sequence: CASSTGTGTILAYRYTF.

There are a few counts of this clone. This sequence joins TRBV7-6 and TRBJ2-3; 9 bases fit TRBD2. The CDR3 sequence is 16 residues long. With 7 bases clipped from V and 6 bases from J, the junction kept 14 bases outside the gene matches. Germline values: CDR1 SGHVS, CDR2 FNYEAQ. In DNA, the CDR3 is TGTGCCAGCACCGTAGGGGCGGGGGGGCTGCTCGATACGCAGTATTTT. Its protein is CASTVGAGGLLDTQYF.

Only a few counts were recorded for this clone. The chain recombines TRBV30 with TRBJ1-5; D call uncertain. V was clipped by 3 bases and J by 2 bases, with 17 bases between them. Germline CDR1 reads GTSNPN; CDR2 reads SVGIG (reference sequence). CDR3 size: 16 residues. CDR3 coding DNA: TGTGCCTGGAGCCCCCGGATGAGAGCGGGCAATCAGCCCCAGCATTTT. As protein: CAWSPRMRAGNQPQHF.

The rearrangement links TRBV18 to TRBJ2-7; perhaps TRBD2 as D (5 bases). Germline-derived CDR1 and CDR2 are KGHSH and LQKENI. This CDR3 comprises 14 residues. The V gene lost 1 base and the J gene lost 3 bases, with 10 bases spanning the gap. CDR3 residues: CASSPQTGIYEQYF. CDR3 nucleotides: TGTGCCAGCTCACCACAGACGGGGATCTACGAGCAGTACTTC.

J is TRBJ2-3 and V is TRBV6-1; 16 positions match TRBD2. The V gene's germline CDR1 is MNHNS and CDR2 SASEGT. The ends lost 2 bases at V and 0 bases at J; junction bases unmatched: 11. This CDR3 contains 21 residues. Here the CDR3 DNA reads TGTGCCAGCAGTGAACTATCCCCGGGACTAGCGGGGGGGTCTAGCACAGATACGCAGTATTTT. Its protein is CASSELSPGLAGGSSTDTQYF.

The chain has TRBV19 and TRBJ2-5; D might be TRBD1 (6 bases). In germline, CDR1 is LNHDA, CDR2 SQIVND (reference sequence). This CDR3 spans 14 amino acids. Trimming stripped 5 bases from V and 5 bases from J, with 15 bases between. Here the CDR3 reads CASSRAGTRETQYF. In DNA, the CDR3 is TGTGCCAGTAGTCGGGCAGGGACAAGGGAGACCCAGTACTTC.

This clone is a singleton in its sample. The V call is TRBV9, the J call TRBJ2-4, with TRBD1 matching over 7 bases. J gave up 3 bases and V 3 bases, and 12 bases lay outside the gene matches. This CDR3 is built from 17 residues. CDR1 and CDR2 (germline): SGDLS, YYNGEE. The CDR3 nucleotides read TGTGCCAGCAGCGCCTCCCCCGGACAGGATGGCAAAAACATTCAGTACTTC. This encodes CASSASPGQDGKNIQYF.

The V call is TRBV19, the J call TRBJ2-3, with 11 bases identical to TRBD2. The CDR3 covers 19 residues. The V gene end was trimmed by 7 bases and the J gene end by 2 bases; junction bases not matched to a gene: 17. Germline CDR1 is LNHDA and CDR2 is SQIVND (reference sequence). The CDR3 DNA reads TGTGCCAGTACCGAGGGGCTAGCGGGAGGCACACGGTTCACAGATACGCAGTATTTT. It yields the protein CASTEGLAGGTRFTDTQYF.

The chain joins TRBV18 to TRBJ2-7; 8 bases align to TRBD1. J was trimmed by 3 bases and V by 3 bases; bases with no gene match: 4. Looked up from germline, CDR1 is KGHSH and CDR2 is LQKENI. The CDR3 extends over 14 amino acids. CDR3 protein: CASSPRQGIYEQYF. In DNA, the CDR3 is TGTGCCAGCTCACCCAGACAGGGGATCTACGAGCAGTACTTC.

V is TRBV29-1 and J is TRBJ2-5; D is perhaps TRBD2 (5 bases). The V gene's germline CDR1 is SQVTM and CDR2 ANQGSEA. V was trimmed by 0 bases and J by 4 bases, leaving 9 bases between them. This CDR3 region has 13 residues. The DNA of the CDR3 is TGCAGCGTTGAAGAGGGCGGGTCAGAGACCCAGTACTTC. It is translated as CSVEEGGSETQYF.

CDR3 protein: CASSQAPGIYSGNTIYF. CDR3 coding DNA: TGTGCCAGCAGCCAAGCGCCAGGGATCTACTCTGGAAACACCATATATTTT. The rearrangement joins TRBV14 to TRBJ1-3; tentative D call: TRBD1 (5 bases). In germline, CDR1 is SGHDN, CDR2 FVKESK. This CDR3 is built from 17 residues. The germline V and J ends were trimmed by 1 base and 0 bases, with 13 bases remaining between them.

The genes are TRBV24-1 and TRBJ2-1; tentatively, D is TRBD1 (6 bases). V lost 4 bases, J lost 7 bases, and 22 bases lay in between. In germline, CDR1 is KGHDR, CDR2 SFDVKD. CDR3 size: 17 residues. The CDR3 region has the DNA TGTGCCACCAGTGACCCGGGTGGGCAGGGGCGGTGGAATGAGCAGTTCTTC. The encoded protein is CATSDPGGQGRWNEQFF.

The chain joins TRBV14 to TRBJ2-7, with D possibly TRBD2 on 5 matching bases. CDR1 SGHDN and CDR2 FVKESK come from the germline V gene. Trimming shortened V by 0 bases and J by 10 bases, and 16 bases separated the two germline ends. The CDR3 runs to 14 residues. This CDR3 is CASSQERVVGDQYF. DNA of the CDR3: TGTGCCAGCAGCCAAGAAAGGGTCGTGGGAGACCAGTACTTC. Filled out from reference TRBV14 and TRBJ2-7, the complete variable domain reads EAGVTQFPSHSVIEKGQTVTLRCDPISGHDNLYWYRRVMGKEIKFLLHFVKESKQDESGMPNNRFLAERTGGTYSTLKVQPAELEDSGVYFCASSQERVVGDQYFGPGTRLTVT.

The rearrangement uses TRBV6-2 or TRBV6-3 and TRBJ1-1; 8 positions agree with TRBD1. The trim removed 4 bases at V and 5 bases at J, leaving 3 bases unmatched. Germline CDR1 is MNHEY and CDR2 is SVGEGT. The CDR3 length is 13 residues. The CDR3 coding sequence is TGTGCCAGCAGTTCACAGGGGGGGACTGAAGCTTTCTTT. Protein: CASSSQGGTEAFF.

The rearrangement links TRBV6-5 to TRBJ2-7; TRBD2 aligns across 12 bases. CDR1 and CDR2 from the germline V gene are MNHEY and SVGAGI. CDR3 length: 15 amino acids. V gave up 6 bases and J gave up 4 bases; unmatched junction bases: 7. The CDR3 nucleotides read TGTGCCAGCAGAGCCTTGGGACTAGCGGGTTACGAGCAGTACTTC. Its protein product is CASRALGLAGYEQYF.

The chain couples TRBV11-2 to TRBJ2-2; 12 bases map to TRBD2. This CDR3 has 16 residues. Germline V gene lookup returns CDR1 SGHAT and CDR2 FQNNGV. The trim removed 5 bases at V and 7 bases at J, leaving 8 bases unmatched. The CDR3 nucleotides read TGTGCCAGCAGCGGCCGACTAGCGGGAGCGCTCGGGGAGCTGTTTTTT. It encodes CASSGRLAGALGELFF.

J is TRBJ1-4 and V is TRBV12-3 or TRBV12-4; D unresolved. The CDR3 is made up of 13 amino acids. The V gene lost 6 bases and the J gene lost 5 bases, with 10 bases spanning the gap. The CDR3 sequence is CASRTDKNEKLFF. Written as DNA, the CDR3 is TGTGCCAGCAGGACCGACAAAAATGAAAAACTGTTTTTT.

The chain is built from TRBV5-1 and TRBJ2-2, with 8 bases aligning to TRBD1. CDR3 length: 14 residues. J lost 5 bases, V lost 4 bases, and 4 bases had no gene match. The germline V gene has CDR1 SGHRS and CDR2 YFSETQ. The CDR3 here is CASSKGQATGELFF. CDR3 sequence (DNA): TGCGCCAGCAGCAAGGGACAGGCGACCGGGGAGCTGTTTTTT.

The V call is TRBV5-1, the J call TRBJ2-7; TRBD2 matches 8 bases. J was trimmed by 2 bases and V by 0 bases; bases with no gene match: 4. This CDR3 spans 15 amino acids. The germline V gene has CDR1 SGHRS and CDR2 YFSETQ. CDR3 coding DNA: TGCGCCAGCAGCTTGGGACTAGCGAGACCCTACGAGCAGTACTTC. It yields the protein CASSLGLARPYEQYF.

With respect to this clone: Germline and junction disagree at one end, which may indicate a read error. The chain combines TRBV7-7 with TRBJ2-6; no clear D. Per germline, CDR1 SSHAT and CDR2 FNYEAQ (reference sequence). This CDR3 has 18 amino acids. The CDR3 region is CASSPRPTRSSGANVLTF. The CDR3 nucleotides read TGTGCTAGCAGCCCCCGACCCACCCGGAGCTCTGGGGCCAACGTCCTGACTTTC.

The DNA for the CDR3 is TGTGCCAGCAGGACAGTAAACCAAGAGACCCAGTACTTC. Residues: CASRTVNQETQYF. The genes are TRBV27 and TRBJ2-5, with D possibly matching TRBD1 (5 bases). Germline CDR1 and CDR2: MNHEY and SMNVEV (reference sequence). This CDR3 spans 13 amino acids. V lost 6 bases and J 0 bases, leaving 8 bases between the germline ends.

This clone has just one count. The DNA of the CDR3 is TGTGCCAGCAGCGTCGGGCGGGGGGGCCTGCGCGGAGATACGCAGTATTTT. As protein: CASSVGRGGLRGDTQYF. The chain uses TRBV5-5 and TRBJ2-3; 9 nucleotides match TRBD2. V shed 4 bases, J shed 5 bases, and the junction held 14 bases outside the gene matches. Germline-derived CDR1 and CDR2 are SGHKS and YYEKEE (reference sequence). The CDR3 covers 17 residues.